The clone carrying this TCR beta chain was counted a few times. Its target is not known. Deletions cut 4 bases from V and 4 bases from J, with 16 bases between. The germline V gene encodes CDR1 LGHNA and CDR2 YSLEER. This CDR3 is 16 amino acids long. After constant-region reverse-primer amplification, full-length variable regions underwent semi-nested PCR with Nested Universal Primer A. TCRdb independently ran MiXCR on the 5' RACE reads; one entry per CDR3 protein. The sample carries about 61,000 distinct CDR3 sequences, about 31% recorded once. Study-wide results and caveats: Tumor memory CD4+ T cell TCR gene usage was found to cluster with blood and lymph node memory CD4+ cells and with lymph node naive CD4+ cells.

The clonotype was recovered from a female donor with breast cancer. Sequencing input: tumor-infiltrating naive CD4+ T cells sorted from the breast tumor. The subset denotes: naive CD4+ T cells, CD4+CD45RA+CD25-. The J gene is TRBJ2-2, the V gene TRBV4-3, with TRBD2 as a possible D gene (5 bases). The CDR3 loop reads CASSLSLQSGTGELFF. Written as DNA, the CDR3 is TGCGCCAGCAGCCTTAGTCTTCAAAGCGGCACCGGGGAGCTGTTTTTT.